Listed below are T cell receptor beta chains from one sample, sequenced in a study of shared clonotypes between healthy human individuals. Some clones are missing from TCRdb's copy, which holds only in-frame ones; the method was immunoSEQ multiplex PCR. The sample holds 2 million to 2.5 million clones, over 90% seen once. Sequencing was carried out using naive CD4+ T cells from PBMCs. The receptors were gathered from a man between 18 and 35 years old in good health. Some clones in this sample may be carry-over from other donors' samples. The CDR3 runs from the conserved cysteine through the conserved F or W. Fields, in order: V gene, D gene, J gene, clone size, CDR3 DNA, CDR3 protein. The D gene is left open where the match is weak. Size tells how often a clone was seen (once, few, many) or the class of an expanded clone, and some rows leave it out.

v_call: TRBV6-1
d_call: TRBD2
j_call: TRBJ2-7
clone_size: -
cdr3_nt: TGTGCCAGCAGTGACGGCGGGAGTGGGTACGAGCAGTACTTC
cdr3_aa: CASSDGGSGYEQYF

v_call: TRBV2
d_call: -
j_call: TRBJ1-5
clone_size: -
cdr3_nt: TGTGCCAGCAGTTCCGTGAGGGCAGACCCGATCATTGGCAATCAGCCCCAGCATTTT
cdr3_aa: CASSSVRADPIIGNQPQHF

v_call: TRBV28
d_call: TRBD1
j_call: TRBJ1-2
clone_size: -
cdr3_nt: TGTGCCAGCAGTCCTCGGACAGGGCACGGCTACACCTTC
cdr3_aa: CASSPRTGHGYTF

v_call: TRBV19
d_call: -
j_call: TRBJ1-5
clone_size: -
cdr3_nt: TGTGCCAGTAGTATAGGGCCTACCCGCAATCAGCCCCAGCATTTT
cdr3_aa: CASSIGPTRNQPQHF

v_call: TRBV10-2
d_call: -
j_call: TRBJ2-3
clone_size: -
cdr3_nt: TGCGCCACCCAAGGAGGCACAGATACGCAGTATTTT
cdr3_aa: CATQGGTDTQYF

v_call: TRBV27
d_call: -
j_call: TRBJ2-7
clone_size: -
cdr3_nt: TGTGCCAGCAGTTTACGCCTCCCTACCTTCCCGGGGGTGGGATACGAGCAGTACTTC
cdr3_aa: CASSLRLPTFPGVGYEQYF

v_call: TRBV7-8
d_call: -
j_call: TRBJ2-7
clone_size: -
cdr3_nt: TGTGCCAGCAGCTTCCGACTAGTGCGGGGCCCCTACGAGCAGTACTTC
cdr3_aa: CASSFRLVRGPYEQYF

v_call: TRBV10-2
d_call: -
j_call: TRBJ2-2
clone_size: -
cdr3_nt: TGCGCCAGCACCGAAGGTTGGACCATGAACACCGGGGAGCTGTTTTTT
cdr3_aa: CASTEGWTMNTGELFF

v_call: TRBV11-3
d_call: TRBD2
j_call: TRBJ2-2
clone_size: once
cdr3_nt: TGTGCCAGCAGCCCGCGCGGGCTAGCGGCAAACACCGGGGAGCTGTTTTTT
cdr3_aa: CASSPRGLAANTGELFF

v_call: TRBV18
d_call: -
j_call: TRBJ1-5
clone_size: -
cdr3_nt: TGTGCCAGCTCATCAATTTTCTCCCAGGGCAATCAGCCCCAGCATTTT
cdr3_aa: CASSSIFSQGNQPQHF

v_call: TRBV19
d_call: -
j_call: TRBJ2-2
clone_size: -
cdr3_nt: TGTGCCAGTAACAACAGGGTCACCGGGGAGCTGTTTTTT
cdr3_aa: CASNNRVTGELFF

v_call: TRBV4-1
d_call: TRBD1
j_call: TRBJ1-5
clone_size: -
cdr3_nt: TGCGCCAGCAGCCAAGGGGACAGCGCAAATCAGCCCCAGCATTTT
cdr3_aa: CASSQGDSANQPQHF

v_call: TRBV5-4
d_call: TRBD1
j_call: TRBJ1-1
clone_size: -
cdr3_nt: TGTGCCAGCAGCTTGACAAGGGGGCTTATAGCTTTCTTT
cdr3_aa: CASSLTRGLIAFF

v_call: TRBV4-1
d_call: TRBD1
j_call: TRBJ1-2
clone_size: -
cdr3_nt: TGCGCCAGCAGCCAAGCTGGACAGGGGGCTAGCTACACCTTC
cdr3_aa: CASSQAGQGASYTF

v_call: TRBV29-1
d_call: TRBD2
j_call: TRBJ2-5
clone_size: -
cdr3_nt: TGCAGCGTTGTCCCCCTAGCGGGAGGGTTGTACCAAGAGACCCAGTACTTC
cdr3_aa: CSVVPLAGGLYQETQYF

v_call: TRBV28
d_call: TRBD1
j_call: TRBJ1-4
clone_size: -
cdr3_nt: TGTGCCAGCAGTGCTGGGACAGGGTATGAAAAACTGTTTTTT
cdr3_aa: CASSAGTGYEKLFF

v_call: TRBV28
d_call: TRBD1
j_call: TRBJ2-7
clone_size: -
cdr3_nt: TGTGCCAGCAGCTCCGGGACAGGGAAATTCGAGCAGTACTTC
cdr3_aa: CASSSGTGKFEQYF

v_call: TRBV5-5
d_call: -
j_call: TRBJ1-1
clone_size: -
cdr3_nt: TGTGCCAGCAGCTTGTTAGACAGACCAAACACTGAAGCTTTCTTT
cdr3_aa: CASSLLDRPNTEAFF

v_call: TRBV29-1
d_call: TRBD2
j_call: TRBJ2-7
clone_size: -
cdr3_nt: TGCAGCGTTGAAGACCCGGGACTAGCGGCGACCTCCTACGAGCAGTACTTC
cdr3_aa: CSVEDPGLAATSYEQYF

v_call: TRBV7-2
d_call: -
j_call: TRBJ2-1
clone_size: once
cdr3_nt: TGTGCCAGCAGCTTAGGAGGCAGCAATGAGCAGTTCTTC
cdr3_aa: CASSLGGSNEQFF

v_call: TRBV28
d_call: -
j_call: TRBJ1-3
clone_size: -
cdr3_nt: TGTGCCAGCAGCCTCGGGGGGTCTGGAAACACCATATATTTT
cdr3_aa: CASSLGGSGNTIYF

v_call: TRBV11-1
d_call: -
j_call: TRBJ1-3
clone_size: -
cdr3_nt: TGTGCCAGCAGCCCGGGAGCAGCTGGAAACACCATATATTTT
cdr3_aa: CASSPGAAGNTIYF

v_call: TRBV7-3
d_call: TRBD2
j_call: TRBJ2-2
clone_size: -
cdr3_nt: TGTGCCAGCAGCCCCAAATTTACCGCTAGCGGGACGGAGCTGTTTTTT
cdr3_aa: CASSPKFTASGTELFF

v_call: TRBV19
d_call: TRBD2
j_call: TRBJ2-1
clone_size: -
cdr3_nt: TGTGCCAGTAGTATCTTGACTAGCGGGGGGTACAATGAGCAGTTCTTC
cdr3_aa: CASSILTSGGYNEQFF

v_call: TRBV6-1
d_call: -
j_call: TRBJ2-7
clone_size: -
cdr3_nt: TGTGCCAGCAGTGAGGCCCACAGGGACCCTTCCTACGAGCAGTACTTC
cdr3_aa: CASSEAHRDPSYEQYF

v_call: TRBV6-1
d_call: -
j_call: TRBJ1-3
clone_size: -
cdr3_nt: TGTGCCAGCTCGAACCAAAACACCATATATTTT
cdr3_aa: CASSNQNTIYF

v_call: TRBV29-1
d_call: -
j_call: TRBJ2-3
clone_size: -
cdr3_nt: TGCAGCGTTGAAAAAAGCGCTAGCACAGATACGCAGTATTTT
cdr3_aa: CSVEKSASTDTQYF

v_call: TRBV14
d_call: -
j_call: TRBJ1-3
clone_size: -
cdr3_nt: TGTGCCAGCAGCCCCCTGGCGACTGGAAACACCATATATTTT
cdr3_aa: CASSPLATGNTIYF

v_call: TRBV6-5
d_call: -
j_call: TRBJ2-5
clone_size: -
cdr3_nt: TGTGCCAGCACTTACGACATGAGGGAGACCCAGTACTTC
cdr3_aa: CASTYDMRETQYF

v_call: TRBV4-3
d_call: -
j_call: TRBJ2-1
clone_size: -
cdr3_nt: -
cdr3_aa: CASSQDHFGNEQFF

v_call: TRBV7-3
d_call: -
j_call: TRBJ2-3
clone_size: once
cdr3_nt: TGTGCCAGCAGCTTAAGCCCAGGTAGCACAGATACGCAGTATTTT
cdr3_aa: CASSLSPGSTDTQYF

v_call: TRBV4-1
d_call: -
j_call: TRBJ1-2
clone_size: -
cdr3_nt: TGCGCCAGCAGCCAAGAAGCGCCCCTAAGTAACTATGGCTACACCTTC
cdr3_aa: CASSQEAPLSNYGYTF

v_call: TRBV4-1
d_call: TRBD1
j_call: TRBJ1-4
clone_size: -
cdr3_nt: TGCGCCAGCAGCCCCCGGGACAGGGGGCTGCCGGGAACTAATGAAAAACTGTTTTTT
cdr3_aa: CASSPRDRGLPGTNEKLFF

v_call: TRBV6-6
d_call: -
j_call: TRBJ2-1
clone_size: once
cdr3_nt: TGTGCCAGCAGTTACGGGGCAAGCTCCTACAATGAGCAGTTCTTC
cdr3_aa: CASSYGASSYNEQFF

v_call: TRBV5-1
d_call: -
j_call: TRBJ2-5
clone_size: -
cdr3_nt: TGCGCCAGCAGCTTGGCAGGCCCTGGGGGTGAGACCCAGTACTTC
cdr3_aa: CASSLAGPGGETQYF

v_call: TRBV4-3
d_call: -
j_call: TRBJ2-3
clone_size: -
cdr3_nt: TGCGCCAGCAGCCACCGGACACAGGGAACAGATACGCAGTATTTT
cdr3_aa: CASSHRTQGTDTQYF

v_call: TRBV14
d_call: -
j_call: TRBJ2-2
clone_size: -
cdr3_nt: TGTGCCAGCAGCCACGGCGGGGAGCTGTTTTTT
cdr3_aa: CASSHGGELFF

v_call: TRBV7-2
d_call: -
j_call: TRBJ1-1
clone_size: -
cdr3_nt: TGTGCCAGCAGCCGGGGCAGGGAGAACACTGAAGCTTTCTTT
cdr3_aa: CASSRGRENTEAFF

v_call: TRBV18
d_call: TRBD1
j_call: TRBJ1-1
clone_size: -
cdr3_nt: TGTGCCAGCTCACCTGGACAGGAGTCGAACACTGAAGCTTTCTTT
cdr3_aa: CASSPGQESNTEAFF

v_call: TRBV2
d_call: TRBD2
j_call: TRBJ2-7
clone_size: -
cdr3_nt: TGTGCCAGCAGTCCTAGCGGCTACGAGCAGTACTTC
cdr3_aa: CASSPSGYEQYF

v_call: TRBV18
d_call: -
j_call: TRBJ1-2
clone_size: -
cdr3_nt: TGTGCCACCGCAATGGTTACAGGCCCGAACTATGGCTACACCTTC
cdr3_aa: CATAMVTGPNYGYTF

v_call: TRBV28
d_call: -
j_call: TRBJ2-1
clone_size: -
cdr3_nt: TGTGCCAGCAGTTCCAGCCAGCGAACGGGCAATGAGCAGTTCTTC
cdr3_aa: CASSSSQRTGNEQFF

v_call: TRBV28
d_call: -
j_call: TRBJ2-7
clone_size: -
cdr3_nt: TGTGCCAGCAGCAGCCCCCCACGGGGATACGAGCAGTACTTC
cdr3_aa: CASSSPPRGYEQYF

v_call: TRBV27
d_call: -
j_call: TRBJ2-4
clone_size: -
cdr3_nt: TGTGCCAGCAGCCGCCCTGACAAATCAGCCAAAAACATTCAGTACTTC
cdr3_aa: CASSRPDKSAKNIQYF

v_call: TRBV11-3
d_call: -
j_call: TRBJ2-1
clone_size: -
cdr3_nt: TGTGCCAGCAGCTTAGGTCGGGGTTACAATGAGCAGTTCTTC
cdr3_aa: CASSLGRGYNEQFF

v_call: TRBV5-1
d_call: -
j_call: TRBJ1-1
clone_size: -
cdr3_nt: TGCGCCAGCAGCAAGGGAACGGCGACACGGGAAGCTTTCTTT
cdr3_aa: CASSKGTATREAFF

v_call: TRBV9
d_call: -
j_call: TRBJ2-1
clone_size: -
cdr3_nt: TGTGCCAGCAGCGTCGACTACTACAATGAGCAGTTCTTC
cdr3_aa: CASSVDYYNEQFF

v_call: TRBV11-2
d_call: -
j_call: TRBJ1-1
clone_size: -
cdr3_nt: TGTGCCAGCAGCTTATCCAGGGGATTCGGGAACACTGAAGCTTTCTTT
cdr3_aa: CASSLSRGFGNTEAFF

v_call: TRBV5-1
d_call: -
j_call: TRBJ2-6
clone_size: -
cdr3_nt: TGCGCCAGCAGCTTGGGCCTCTCTGGGGCCAACGTCCTGACTTTC
cdr3_aa: CASSLGLSGANVLTF

v_call: TRBV7-3
d_call: TRBD2
j_call: TRBJ2-3
clone_size: -
cdr3_nt: TGTGCCAGCAGCTTATGGGCGACTAGCGGGAGCCCCACAGATACGCAGTATTTT
cdr3_aa: CASSLWATSGSPTDTQYF

v_call: TRBV27
d_call: -
j_call: TRBJ2-7
clone_size: -
cdr3_nt: TGTGCCAGCAGTTTAATTCTGGGAACCTACGAGCAGTACTTC
cdr3_aa: CASSLILGTYEQYF